The clone carrying this T cell receptor beta chain was seen a few times. The data are from a study of control samples from healthy donors and cancer patients. The repertoire was sequenced with immunoSEQ multiplex PCR; TCRdb's copy has only in-frame clones and lacks some. The sample comprises some 45,000 clones, 83% of which are singletons, and 40% to 50% rests with the top ten. The CDR3 extends over 15 amino acids. Unmatched junction bases numbered 6, after V lost 4 bases and J lost 4 bases. Germline lookup yields CDR1 LNHDA and CDR2 SQIVND (reference sequence). The TCR sequence derives from a man aged 55 to 70 in good health. Material for sequencing was blood. J is TRBJ1-2 and V is TRBV19; TRBD1 aligns across 10 bases. CDR3 region: CASSRDRGPRYGYTF. The CDR3 region has the DNA TGTGCCAGTAGTAGAGACAGGGGGCCGCGCTATGGCTACACCTTC.